Following are 32 T cell receptor beta chains from one sample sequenced in a study of breast tumors, draining lymph nodes, adjacent tissues. MiXCR, run by TCRdb on the multiplex PCR reads, gives a single entry per CDR3 protein. In the table there are about 180,000 distinct CDR3 sequences, 30% to 40% of which are singletons. Axillary draining lymph nodes of breast cancer patients supplied the node samples. Material for sequencing was axillary lymph node tissue. The receptors were gathered from a female donor with breast cancer. Some clones in this sample may be carry-over from other donors' samples.

Concerning this clonotype: A read error may account for a junction end that differs from germline. This chain uses TRBV20-1 with TRBJ1-2; D uncertain. CDR3 size: 12 residues. The V gene's germline CDR1 is DFQATT and CDR2 SNEGSKA (reference sequence). As DNA, the CDR3 is TGCAGTGCTAGAGTCAGCTACCATGGCTACCCCTTC. As protein: CSARVSYHGYPF.

Note on this clonotype: One base away lies a much larger clone, so this may be a sequencing read error. This chain connects TRBV5-6 to TRBJ1-2; D not resolved. The CDR3 runs 13 residues. Germline V lookup: CDR1 SGHDT, CDR2 YYEEEE. Deletions cut 0 bases from V and 4 bases from J, with 7 bases between. As DNA, the CDR3 is TGTGCCAGCAGCTTGGTAGCTACCTATGGCTACACCTTC. Residues: CASSLVATYGYTF.

V gene TRBV24-1 combines with J gene TRBJ1-2; possible D gene TRBD1, 5 bases. This CDR3 has 11 amino acids. The germline CDR1 and CDR2 sequences are KGHDR and SFDVKD. Trimming left V 7 bases short and J 10 bases short, with 12 bases between. The CDR3 is CATRGTGAYTF. The DNA of the CDR3 is TGTGCCACCAGAGGGACTGGGGCCTACACCTTC.

This clonotype was seen repeatedly, ten times or more. The chain couples TRBV5-1 to TRBJ1-6; D remains ambiguous. The V end lost 1 base, the J end lost 2 bases, and 4 bases lay between the germline ends. The CDR3 covers 14 residues. The germline V gene encodes CDR1 SGHRS and CDR2 YFSETQ. CDR3 coding DNA: TGCGCCAGCAGCTTGACAGCCTATAATTCACCCCTCCACTTT. Translated, it gives CASSLTAYNSPLHF. The whole variable domain, filled in from reference TRBV5-1 and TRBJ1-6, reads KAGVTQTPRYLIKTRGQQVTLSCSPISGHRSVSWYQQTPGQGLQFLFEYFSETQRNKGNFPGRFSGRQFSNSRSEMNVSTLELGDSALYLCASSLTAYNSPLHFGNGTRLTVT.

This clonotype was counted only a few times. The conserved final phenylalanine or tryptophan is absent from the CDR3, which likely points to a read error. The chain has TRBV19 and TRBJ2-1, with unresolved D. In germline, CDR1 is LNHDA, CDR2 SQIVND (reference sequence). Trimming cost V 4 bases and J 0 bases, with 19 bases left between them. This CDR3 region has 18 residues. CDR3 in amino acids: CASSSHGSSGSSYNEQFL. The CDR3 coding sequence is TGTGCCAGTAGTAGCCACGGAAGTTCAGGTAGCTCCTACAATGAGCAGTTCCTC.

The sample holds a few counts of this clonotype. The V gene is TRBV20-1, the J gene TRBJ1-4; D remains ambiguous. Trimming removed 1 base at V and 0 bases at J, with 3 bases between. Per the germline V gene, CDR1 is DFQATT and CDR2 is SNEGSKA (reference sequence). The CDR3 is 13 residues long. CDR3 in amino acids: CSARGATNEKLFF. In DNA, the CDR3 is TGCAGTGCTAGAGGGGCAACTAATGAAAAACTGTTTTTT.

V is TRBV11-2 and J is TRBJ1-1; D call uncertain. V lost 8 bases, J lost 5 bases, and 6 bases lay in between. The CDR3 has 10 amino acids. Per the germline V gene, CDR1 is SGHAT and CDR2 is FQNNGV. DNA for the CDR3: TGTGCCAGCGAGGATACTGAAGCTTTCTTT. Amino acid sequence: CASEDTEAFF.

This clonotype was seen once. The J gene is TRBJ1-1, the V gene TRBV18; 8 positions agree with TRBD1. Looked up from germline, CDR1 is KGHSH and CDR2 is LQKENI. CDR3 length: 16 amino acids. With V trimmed by 3 bases and J by 4 bases, 10 bases remained unmatched. DNA for the CDR3: TGTGCCAGCTCACCGATGGACAGGGCGATGGGCACTGAAGCTTTCTTT. This sequence encodes CASSPMDRAMGTEAFF.

This clonotype was seen ten or more times. V gene TRBV5-1 combines with J gene TRBJ1-2; TRBD1 is a possible D gene (5 bases). Looked up from germline, CDR1 is SGHRS and CDR2 is YFSETQ. Trimming stripped 1 base from V and 4 bases from J, with 11 bases between. The CDR3 consists of 14 residues. Here the CDR3 DNA reads TGCGCCAGCAGCTTGAGGTCAGGGTCCTATGGCTACACCTTC. This codes for CASSLRSGSYGYTF. Combining the CDR3 with reference TRBV5-1 and TRBJ1-2 gives the whole variable domain KAGVTQTPRYLIKTRGQQVTLSCSPISGHRSVSWYQQTPGQGLQFLFEYFSETQRNKGNFPGRFSGRQFSNSRSEMNVSTLELGDSALYLCASSLRSGSYGYTFGSGTRLTVV.

This clonotype came up many times. This CDR3 is CSARGMRGQNTF. The DNA for the CDR3 is TGCAGTGCTAGAGGTATGAGGGGCCAGAACACCTTC. This chain joins TRBV20-1 and TRBJ1-2; possibly TRBD1 for D (5 bases). Trimming left V 1 base short and J 12 bases short, with 15 bases between. The CDR3 covers 12 residues. CDR1 and CDR2 (germline): DFQATT, SNEGSKA (reference sequence).

Comments on this clonotype: A clone one base away is much larger, so this may be a read error. The chain uses TRBV20-1 and TRBJ2-7, with 9 bases identical to TRBD2. V shed 3 bases and J 6 bases; nucleotides not matched to a gene: 9. Germline CDR1 and CDR2: DFQATT and SNEGSKA (reference sequence). The CDR3 is 14 amino acids. The DNA of the CDR3 is TGCAGTGCTAGTAATAGCGGGAGCCCCTCCGAGCAGTACTTC. Translating gives CSASNSGSPSEQYF.

This clonotype was seen many times. V and J are TRBV14 and TRBJ2-1, with a tentative D call TRBD1 (6 bases). Trimming cost V 1 base and J 5 bases, with 15 bases left between them. CDR1 and CDR2 (germline): SGHDN, FVKESK. The CDR3 length is 16 residues. DNA for the CDR3: TGTGCCAGCAGCCAAGGAGGGATACAGGGTGACAATGAGCAGTTCTTC. Its translation is CASSQGGIQGDNEQFF.

This clonotype occurred many times. The V call is TRBV18, the J call TRBJ2-1; 13 bases fit TRBD2. Trimming at V came to 5 bases and at J to 5 bases, leaving 6 bases not matched to a gene. This CDR3 region has 16 residues. The germline V gene has CDR1 KGHSH and CDR2 LQKENI. CDR3 DNA sequence: TGTGCCAGCTCAAAAAAGGGACTAGCGGGGAACAATGAGCAGTTCTTC. Protein: CASSKKGLAGNNEQFF. Filled out from reference TRBV18 and TRBJ2-1, the complete variable domain reads NAGVMQNPRHLVRRRGQEARLRCSPMKGHSHVYWYRQLPEEGLKFMVYLQKENIIDESGMPKERFSAEFPKEGPSILRIQQVVRGDSAAYFCASSKKGLAGNNEQFFGPGTRLTVL.

This clonotype was picked up many times. The chain has TRBV28 and TRBJ2-2; D remains ambiguous. CDR1 is MDHEN and CDR2 is SYDVKM in the germline V gene. The CDR3 is made up of 14 amino acids. Trimming shortened V by 1 base and J by 5 bases, and 8 bases separated the two germline ends. CDR3 coding DNA: TGTGCCAGCAGTTTATCACCCGAGACCGGGGAGCTGTTTTTT. This encodes CASSLSPETGELFF. Full variable domain (rest looked up from reference TRBV28 and TRBJ2-2): DVKVTQSSRYLVKRTGEKVFLECVQDMDHENMFWYRQDPGLGLRLIYFSYDVKMKEKGDIPEGYSVSREKKERFSLILESASTNQTSMYLCASSLSPETGELFFGEGSRLTVL.

In its sample, this clonotype was seen many times. The rearrangement uses TRBV10-2 and TRBJ2-2, with 7 bases matching TRBD2. Germline V CDR1 and CDR2: WSHSY, SAAADI. The trim removed 0 bases at V and 6 bases at J, leaving 13 bases unmatched. The CDR3 has 18 residues. CDR3: CASSESTLVGGIAGELFF. CDR3 sequence (DNA): TGCGCCAGCAGTGAGTCGACTCTGGTCGGGGGGATAGCCGGGGAGCTGTTTTTT.

Many counts were recorded for this clonotype. The chain employs TRBV14 and TRBJ2-3; D uncertain. Trimming left V 2 bases short and J 2 bases short, with 8 bases between. Germline CDR1 and CDR2: SGHDN and FVKESK. There are 14 residues in the CDR3. CDR3 DNA: TGTGCCAGCAGCCAACCGAAGGTCACAGATACGCAGTATTTT. This gives the protein CASSQPKVTDTQYF.

This clonotype was found many times. This clone may be a read error of a much larger clone one base away. The rearrangement links TRBV7-2 to TRBJ1-6; D is unresolved. In germline, CDR1 is SGHTA, CDR2 FQGNSA. The CDR3 length is 13 residues. Trimming pared 2 bases from V and 11 bases from J, leaving 10 bases between. CDR3 sequence reads: CASSLTSPAPLHF. The CDR3 DNA reads TGTGCCAGCAGCTTAACAAGCCCGGCACCCCTCCACTTT. The variable domain in full, with the rest retrieved from reference TRBV7-2 and TRBJ1-6, is GAGVSQSPSNKVTEKGKDVELRCDPISGHTALYWYRQSLGQGLEFLIYFQGNSAPDKSGLPSDRFSAERTGGSVSTLTIQRTQQEDSAVYLCASSLTSPAPLHFGNGTRLTVT.

This clonotype was seen a handful of times. The rearrangement uses TRBV5-8 and TRBJ2-7, with TRBD2 identical over 7 bases. V lost 0 bases, J lost 4 bases, and 7 bases stayed unmatched. Germline CDR1 reads SGHTS; CDR2 reads YDEGEE. The CDR3 runs 15 residues. Here the CDR3 reads CASSLEGAGIYEQYF. The CDR3 nucleotides read TGTGCCAGCAGCTTGGAGGGAGCGGGAATTTACGAGCAGTACTTC.

The chain couples TRBV28 to TRBJ2-7; TRBD2 matches 7 bases. The germline V gene has CDR1 MDHEN and CDR2 SYDVKM. CDR3 length equals 17 residues. J lost 6 bases, V lost 6 bases, and 20 bases had no gene match. In DNA, the CDR3 is TGTGCCAGCAGCACTCTAGGGACTATCACGAATCACCCCGAGCAGTACTTC. The encoded protein is CASSTLGTITNHPEQYF.

This clonotype was observed many times. The V call is TRBV27, the J call TRBJ2-3; D not resolved. The germline V and J ends were trimmed by 1 base and 6 bases, with 8 bases remaining between them. The CDR3 runs 13 residues. Germline loops: CDR1 MNHEY, CDR2 SMNVEV (reference sequence). CDR3 sequence reads: CASSLYGRDTQYF. The CDR3 region has the DNA TGTGCCAGCAGTTTATATGGCAGGGATACGCAGTATTTT.

This clonotype was detected only a few times. The chain is built from TRBV6-2 or TRBV6-3 and TRBJ2-5; 14 bases are shared with TRBD2. The length of the CDR3 is 21 residues. Trimming took 5 bases from V and 5 from J; bases not matched to a gene: 22. Per germline, CDR1 MNHEY and CDR2 SVGEGT. Here the CDR3 DNA reads TGTGCCAGCAGTCCCTCAAGGACTAGCGGGAGGTACCCCTCCTTATTGGAGACCCAGTACTTC. Residues: CASSPSRTSGRYPSLLETQYF.

This clonotype was seen many times. The chain carries TRBV2 and TRBJ1-2, with unresolved D. The CDR3 spans 8 residues. Germline V CDR1 and CDR2: SNHLY, FYNNEI. The CDR3 is CANYGYTF. CDR3 DNA sequence: TGTGCTAACTATGGCTACACCTTC.

This clonotype was found a few times. The DNA is left out, because the CDR3 cannot be placed on it with certainty; the CDR3 is given as TCRdb lists it. V usage is TRBV7-5 and J usage is TRBJ2-2; the DNA was not compared with TRBD1, the D call given in the table. TRBV7-5 is marked as a pseudogene. The CDR3 is made up of 16 amino acids, end residues included. The CDR3 reads CISVPEALMGGGELFF.

This clonotype was seen a handful of times. The CDR3: CSAFLSGTSAYSYNEQFF. DNA of the CDR3: TGCAGTGCTTTTTTGAGCGGGACTAGCGCCTACTCCTACAATGAGCAGTTCTTC. V and J are TRBV20-1 and TRBJ2-1; 10 positions agree with TRBD2. Trimming at V came to 5 bases and at J to 0 bases, leaving 13 bases not matched to a gene. Germline CDR1 reads DFQATT; CDR2 reads SNEGSKA (reference sequence). The CDR3 has 18 amino acids.

This clonotype was counted ten times or more. The chain uses TRBV29-1 and TRBJ2-6; D is possibly TRBD1 (6 bases). Trimming cost V 6 bases and J 3 bases, with 9 bases left between them. This CDR3 is built from 13 residues. In germline, CDR1 is SQVTM, CDR2 ANQGSEA. CDR3 region: CSVTGGGANVLTF. CDR3 coding DNA: TGCAGCGTGACAGGTGGTGGGGCCAACGTCCTGACTTTC.

The gene calls are TRBV27 and TRBJ1-2; D call uncertain. V gave up 0 bases and J gave up 6 bases, with 17 bases separating them. CDR3 length: 16 residues. Germline assignment: CDR1 MNHEY and CDR2 SMNVEV (reference sequence). CDR3 residues: CASSLSIGGGTDGYTF. The CDR3 nucleotides read TGTGCCAGCAGTTTATCGATCGGTGGTGGAACAGATGGCTACACCTTC.

This clonotype was seen at least ten times. The chain uses TRBV7-2 and TRBJ2-5; 10 nucleotides align to TRBD2. The J segment lost 0 bases and the V segment lost 0 bases, leaving 4 bases of the junction unmatched. CDR1 and CDR2 (germline): SGHTA, FQGNSA. The CDR3 is 17 amino acids. CDR3 sequence: CASSLAQRGGYQETQYF. In DNA form, the CDR3 reads TGTGCCAGCAGCTTAGCACAGCGGGGGGGGTACCAAGAGACCCAGTACTTC.

This clonotype was detected many times. This rearrangement joins TRBV11-2 to TRBJ2-7, with 7 positions matching TRBD1. Losses at the gene ends were 6 bases for V and 0 bases for J; bases not matched to a gene: 5. CDR1 and CDR2 (germline): SGHAT, FQNNGV. CDR3 length: 14 residues. CDR3 in amino acids: CASSIGTASYEQYF. DNA of the CDR3: TGTGCCAGCAGTATAGGGACAGCCTCCTACGAGCAGTACTTC. The full variable domain, with the rest looked up from reference TRBV11-2 and TRBJ2-7, is EAGVAQSPRYKIIEKRQSVAFWCNPISGHATLYWYQQILGQGPKLLIQFQNNGVVDDSQLPKDRFSAERLKGVDSTLKIQPAKLEDSAVYLCASSIGTASYEQYFGPGTRLTVT.

This clonotype was observed at least ten times. The V and J genes are TRBV7-9 and TRBJ1-3; D possibly corresponds to TRBD1 (6 bases). The CDR3 is 15 residues long. Germline V CDR1 and CDR2: SEHNR, FQNEAQ (reference sequence). The V end lost 4 bases, the J end lost 0 bases, and 10 bases lay between the germline ends. The CDR3 here is CASSWTVISGNTIYF. The CDR3 DNA is TGTGCCAGCAGCTGGACAGTAATCTCTGGAAACACCATATATTTT.

This clonotype was detected ten times or more. The V and J genes are TRBV20-1 and TRBJ2-5, with 11 nucleotides matching TRBD1. This CDR3 is built from 16 residues. The V gene's germline CDR1 is DFQATT and CDR2 SNEGSKA (reference sequence). Trimming took 2 bases from V and 5 from J; bases not matched to a gene: 10. As DNA, the CDR3 is TGCAGTGCTAGACGTCCCGGGACAGGGGGAGGGGAGACCCAGTACTTC. Its translation: CSARRPGTGGGETQYF.

The chain combines TRBV5-4 with TRBJ2-1, with a possible D match to TRBD1 (6 bases). The CDR3 spans 15 residues. The germline CDR1 and CDR2 sequences are SGHNT and YYREEE (reference sequence). Trimming cost V 1 base and J 6 bases, with 14 bases left between them. CDR3 protein: CASSLNRAVANEQFF. For the CDR3, the DNA is TGTGCCAGCAGCTTGAACAGGGCGGTGGCCAATGAGCAGTTCTTC.

This clonotype was seen only a few times. Since a much larger clone is just one base distant, this may be a read error. The J gene is TRBJ1-2, the V gene TRBV6-5; D uncertain. With 5 bases removed from V and 0 bases from J, the gap between germline ends came to 16 bases. Germline V lookup: CDR1 MNHEY, CDR2 SVGAGI. CDR3 length equals 16 residues. CDR3 in DNA: TGTGCCAGCAGTCCAACACGTAGAGGACCTAACTATGGCTACACCTTC. Translation: CASSPTRRGPNYGYTF.